These T cell receptor beta chains were read from a single sample in a study of cytomegalovirus exposure and HLA in healthy donors. Measured with immunoSEQ multiplex PCR; TCRdb has only the in-frame clones, and not every one. The sample records under 250,000 clones, over 65% being singletons. The sample was PBMCs. Receptor source: a woman under 30 in good health and CMV-seronegative. Each CDR3 is given with its conserved first and last residue. The D gene is left open where the match is weak. Clone sizes are given selectively: once, few, many, or a class where the clone is expanded.

clone size | J gene | D gene | V gene | CDR3 protein | CDR3 DNA
. | TRBJ2-7 | TRBD2 | TRBV5-1 | CASSSQFTSGVPYEQYF | TGCGCCAGCAGCTCGCAGTTCACTAGCGGGGTGCCCTACGAGCAGTACTTC
. | TRBJ1-5 | . | TRBV5-1 | CASSLTVGNQPQHF | TGCGCCAGCAGCTTGACAGTCGGGAATCAGCCCCAGCATTTT
. | TRBJ1-1 | TRBD1 | TRBV5-6 | CASSIGTGGRGIAEAFF | TGTGCCAGCAGCATCGGGACAGGGGGCCGGGGGATCGCTGAAGCTTTCTTT
few | TRBJ1-2 | . | TRBV7-9 | CASSLGPAINYGYTF | TGTGCCAGCAGCTTAGGCCCCGCTATTAACTATGGCTACACCTTC
. | TRBJ2-2 | TRBD1 | TRBV19 | CASSMRTGYTGELFF | TGTGCCAGTAGTATGAGGACAGGGTACACCGGGGAGCTGTTTTTT
. | TRBJ2-1 | . | TRBV29-1 | CSVVRGTSFNEQFF | TGCAGCGTTGTGCGAGGGACTTCCTTCAATGAGCAGTTCTTC
. | TRBJ2-2 | . | TRBV19 | CASSIPTNPGELFF | TGTGCCAGTAGTATCCCCACAAATCCAGGGGAGCTGTTTTTT
once | TRBJ1-3 | . | TRBV7-6 | CASSLRTAASGNTIYF | TGTGCCAGCAGCTTGCGGACGGCAGCCTCTGGAAACACCATATATTTT
. | TRBJ1-1 | . | TRBV29-1 | CSVESGTREAFF | TGCAGCGTTGAAAGCGGGACTCGTGAAGCTTTCTTT
. | TRBJ2-5 | TRBD1 | TRBV18 | CASSPYSGQGKRETQYF | TGTGCCAGCTCACCCTATTCGGGACAGGGGAAACGGGAGACCCAGTACTTC
. | TRBJ2-4 | . | TRBV5-4 | CASSAAKGNIQYF | TGTGCCAGCAGCGCGGCGAAGGGAAACATTCAGTACTTC
. | TRBJ2-2 | . | TRBV5-1 | CASSLSISGPNTGELFF | TGCGCCAGCAGCTTATCCATTAGCGGTCCGAACACCGGGGAGCTGTTTTTT
. | TRBJ2-7 | TRBD1 | TRBV7-8 | CASSVAGTVYEQYF | TGTGCCAGCAGCGTCGCCGGGACAGTTTACGAGCAGTACTTC
. | TRBJ2-2 | . | TRBV11-2 | CASGSWGPGTGELFF | TGTGCCAGCGGAAGTTGGGGCCCGGGCACCGGGGAGCTGTTTTTT
. | TRBJ2-5 | . | TRBV9 | CASSVEGGGETQYF | TGTGCCAGCAGCGTAGAGGGGGGTGGGGAGACCCAGTACTTC
. | TRBJ2-7 | TRBD1 | TRBV29-1 | CSVEDGQGHEQYF | TGCAGCGTTGAAGACGGACAGGGGCACGAGCAGTACTTC
. | TRBJ2-3 | . | TRBV11-1 | CASRRGRAVETGTDTQYF | TGTGCCAGCAGGAGGGGCCGAGCGGTGGAGACCGGCACAGATACGCAGTATTTT
once | TRBJ2-1 | . | TRBV5-4 | CASSNRVDGEQFF | TGTGCCAGCAGCAACAGGGTTGACGGTGAGCAGTTCTTC
. | TRBJ1-5 | . | TRBV4-1 | CASSQGGQASNQPQHF | TGCGCCAGCAGCCAAGGAGGGCAGGCTAGCAATCAGCCCCAGCATTTT
once | TRBJ2-1 | . | TRBV5-4 | CASSLALQAKDNEQFF | TGTGCCAGCAGTCTGGCATTACAGGCGAAAGACAATGAGCAGTTCTTC
. | TRBJ1-4 | TRBD1 | TRBV4-1 | CASSQGRDRPVGKLFF | TGCGCCAGCAGCCAGGGTAGGGACAGGCCGGTGGGAAAACTGTTTTTT
. | TRBJ1-1 | . | TRBV5-4 | CASSLGGVVNTEAFF | TGTGCCAGCAGCCTGGGGGGGGTGGTGAACACTGAAGCTTTCTTT
. | TRBJ2-1 | TRBD2 | TRBV27 | CASSYSGRAVNEQFF | TGTGCCAGCAGTTATAGCGGGAGGGCCGTGAATGAGCAGTTCTTC
. | TRBJ1-3 | . | TRBV4-2 | CASSREGEGNTIYF | TGTGCCAGCAGCCGTGAGGGAGAGGGAAACACCATATATTTT
. | TRBJ2-1 | . | TRBV4-2 | CASSQLSGPLRVGNEQFF | TGTGCCAGCAGCCAACTTTCCGGTCCGTTAAGGGTGGGCAATGAGCAGTTCTTC
. | TRBJ2-3 | TRBD2 | TRBV7-6 | CASSPINLAGYRDTQYF | TGTGCCAGCAGCCCGATAAACCTAGCGGGATATCGAGATACGCAGTATTTT
. | TRBJ1-1 | . | TRBV11-2 | CASIRNGGVNTEAFF | TGTGCCAGCATTCGGAACGGAGGGGTGAACACTGAAGCTTTCTTT
many | TRBJ2-5 | . | TRBV11-2 | CASRKTEETQYF | TGTGCCAGCAGAAAGACAGAAGAGACCCAGTACTTC
. | TRBJ2-1 | . | TRBV27 | CASSGPSSYNEQFF | TGTGCCAGCAGCGGTCCAAGCTCCTACAATGAGCAGTTCTTC
. | TRBJ1-2 | . | TRBV29-1 | CSVDNREGDGYTF | TGCAGCGTTGATAACAGGGAGGGTGATGGCTACACCTTC
once | TRBJ1-1 | . | TRBV30 | CAWSERLNTEAFF | TGTGCCTGGAGTGAACGGCTTAACACTGAAGCTTTCTTT
few | TRBJ1-1 | . | TRBV29-1 | CSVVENTEAFF | TGCAGCGTTGTAGAGAACACTGAAGCTTTCTTT
. | TRBJ1-1 | . | TRBV9 | CASSVSGTPNTEAFF | TGTGCCAGCAGCGTCTCCGGGACACCGAACACTGAAGCTTTCTTT
. | TRBJ1-1 | . | TRBV10-2 | CASSADQGLNTEAFF | TGCGCCAGCAGTGCCGACCAGGGGCTGAACACTGAAGCTTTCTTT
. | TRBJ2-1 | . | TRBV7-8 | CASSLAGQQFF | TGTGCCAGCAGCTTGGCGGGACAGCAGTTCTTC
once | TRBJ2-5 | . | TRBV6-1 | CASSEWAERETQYF | TGTGCCAGCAGTGAGTGGGCGGAGCGGGAGACCCAGTACTTC
. | TRBJ1-6 | TRBD1 | TRBV5-1 | CASSLARLDRGPTSSYNSPLHF | TGCGCCAGCAGCTTGGCCAGGTTGGACAGGGGGCCCACAAGCTCCTATAATTCACCCCTCCACTTT
. | TRBJ2-7 | . | TRBV7-9 | CASSGNSNEQYF | TGTGCCAGCAGCGGTAACTCCAACGAGCAGTACTTC
. | TRBJ1-2 | TRBD1 | TRBV30 | CAWSEFDRVNGYTF | TGTGCCTGGAGCGAATTCGACAGGGTAAATGGCTACACCTTC
. | TRBJ2-2 | . | TRBV5-1 | CASSFSGPESTGELFF | TGCGCCAGCAGCTTTTCGGGGCCCGAGAGTACCGGGGAGCTGTTTTTT
. | TRBJ2-7 | TRBD2 | TRBV4-1 | CASSQGSGRAHEQYF | TGCGCCAGCAGCCAAGGTAGCGGGAGGGCCCACGAGCAGTACTTC
. | TRBJ2-1 | TRBD1 | TRBV28 | CASSSTGTGIGNEQFF | TGTGCCAGCAGTTCAACCGGGACAGGAATCGGCAATGAGCAGTTCTTC
once | TRBJ1-5 | . | TRBV2 | CASSVVYSNQPQHF | TGTGCCAGCAGTGTCGTGTATAGCAATCAGCCCCAGCATTTT
. | TRBJ2-1 | TRBD2 | TRBV7-9 | CASSVPSGRGDEQFF | TGTGCCAGCAGCGTCCCTAGCGGGAGAGGGGATGAGCAGTTCTTC
. | TRBJ2-2 | . | TRBV11-2 | CASSLDPREGPNTGELFF | TGTGCCAGCAGCTTAGATCCCCGTGAGGGACCGAACACCGGGGAGCTGTTTTTT
. | TRBJ1-4 | . | TRBV5-1 | CASSFQGQNEKLFF | TGCGCCAGCAGCTTCCAAGGACAGAATGAAAAACTGTTTTTT
few | TRBJ2-7 | . | TRBV28 | CASSRGGVSSYEQYF | TGTGCCAGTAGCCGTGGGGGTGTAAGCTCCTACGAGCAGTACTTC
. | TRBJ2-5 | . | TRBV5-4 | CASNEQGRGETQYF | TGTGCCAGCAACGAACAGGGCCGGGGAGAGACCCAGTACTTC
. | TRBJ1-4 | . | TRBV2 | CASEGGGFLSGEKLFF | TGTGCCTCCGAAGGGGGGGGTTTTCTGTCGGGTGAAAAACTGTTTTTT
. | TRBJ1-4 | . | TRBV27 | CASSPWGGEKLFF | TGTGCCAGCAGTCCCTGGGGAGGGGAAAAACTGTTTTTT
. | TRBJ1-5 | TRBD1 | TRBV6-5 | CASSPGTGLVQPQHF | TGTGCCAGCAGCCCCGGGACAGGGTTGGTTCAGCCCCAGCATTTT
. | TRBJ1-2 | TRBD1 | TRBV4-1 | CASSRETGASGYTF | TGCGCCAGCAGCCGAGAAACAGGGGCGAGTGGCTACACCTTC
. | TRBJ1-5 | . | TRBV6-1 | CASSDWGSQPQHF | TGTGCCAGCAGTGATTGGGGTAGTCAGCCCCAGCATTTT
. | TRBJ1-2 | . | TRBV2 | CASSGIGSGSNYGYTF | TGTGCCAGCAGCGGAATAGGGAGCGGGTCTAACTATGGCTACACCTTC